This T cell receptor (beta chain) emerged from a study of CD8 T cells in Susac syndrome. Only one count was recorded for this clonotype. The control participants were healthy donors, and these controls were matched with respect to both age and sex. Isolation of CD8+ and CD4+ T cells was performed negatively, whereas enrichment of TEMRA cells was done by FACS. Reverse transcription used about 0.45 to 1 ug RNA and random hexamers. Amplification of TCR beta CDR3 spanned 54 Vbeta and 13 Jbeta via immunoSEQ multiplex PCR. TCRdb reprocessed the immunoSEQ multiplex PCR reads via MiXCR and lists one record per CDR3 protein. The sample includes about 130,000 distinct CDR3 sequences, 90% to 95% of them seen just once. The receptor's source is a human donor in good health. What was sequenced was CD4+ T cells from PBMCs.

The CDR3: CAISATIDEQYF. CDR3 bases: TGTGCCATCAGTGCGACGATCGACGAGCAGTACTTC. The chain links TRBV10-3 to TRBJ2-7; D is ambiguous. CDR3 length equals 12 residues. V was cut by 4 bases and J by 5 bases, with 9 bases left in between. The germline V gene has CDR1 ENHRY and CDR2 SYGVKD.